This T cell receptor beta chain is drawn from a study of human T cells and chemical hapten exposure. At the level of the study: Patch tests of 0.01% DPC on the upper back were read at 6 days.

In the library, unique molecular identifiers were attached to individual cDNA molecules. From the RACE reads, TCRdb called clonotypes with MiXCR, one entry per CDR3 protein. The sample yields roughly 120,000 distinct CDR3 sequences, roughly 13% seen once. Study outcomes and limitations: Versus controls, significantly more large CDR3 similarity clusters arose from expanded TCRs.

This clonotype has ten or more counts. Its antigen is currently unknown. Sample time point: pre-sensitization, week 0. As for treatment: therapeutic diphenylcyclopropenone sensitization with weekly scalp DPC. Alopecia patients between 18 and 70 years old and suitable for DPC were used as donors. The trim removed 3 bases at V and 2 bases at J, leaving 1 base unmatched. CDR1 is SGHVS, CDR2 FNYEAQ, per germline. The CDR3 runs 14 residues. This receptor was taken from a woman younger than 30 with alopecia areata. Some clones in this sample may be carry-over from other donors' samples. The genes are TRBV7-6 and TRBJ2-1; 7 positions match TRBD2. This sample comprised whole blood, obtained in connection with sensitization to the hapten diphenylcyclopropenone (DPC). The CDR3 nucleotides read TGTGCCAGCAGCTTTGGGGGGGCCTACAATGAGCAGTTCTTC. The encoded protein is CASSFGGAYNEQFF.